Here is one TCR beta chain with its context. V lost 2 bases and J 4 bases, leaving 20 bases between the germline ends. In germline, CDR1 is MDHEN, CDR2 SYDVKM. The CDR3 is 17 amino acids. The data belong to a study of shared clonotypes between healthy human individuals. About the study: CD4 naive and CD4 memory each took three plates per donor, while CD8 naive took two and CD8 memory one.

Caucasian adults residing in Nashville, Tennessee made up all the donors. Authors' methods: ImmunoSEQ junction-only sequences lacked quality scores, so their filtering differed. Some clones are missing from TCRdb's copy, which holds only in-frame ones; the method was immunoSEQ multiplex PCR. V, J and clone size were drawn from that table, and D and trimming were deduced from the DNA. The data show 2 million to 2.5 million clones, with more than 85% seen just once and 0.39% held by the top ten. The sample taken for sequencing was naive CD4+ T cells from PBMCs. Noted subset: CD45RA+ positively selected. The origin of this receptor is a man aged 18 to 29 in good health. Some clones in this sample may be carry-over from other donors' samples. This chain connects TRBV28 to TRBJ1-1; D call uncertain. Here the CDR3 DNA reads TGTGCCAGCAGTTTAATCTTGGGCGGTCCAGGCCCCACTGAAGCTTTCTTT. Translating gives CASSLILGGPGPTEAFF.